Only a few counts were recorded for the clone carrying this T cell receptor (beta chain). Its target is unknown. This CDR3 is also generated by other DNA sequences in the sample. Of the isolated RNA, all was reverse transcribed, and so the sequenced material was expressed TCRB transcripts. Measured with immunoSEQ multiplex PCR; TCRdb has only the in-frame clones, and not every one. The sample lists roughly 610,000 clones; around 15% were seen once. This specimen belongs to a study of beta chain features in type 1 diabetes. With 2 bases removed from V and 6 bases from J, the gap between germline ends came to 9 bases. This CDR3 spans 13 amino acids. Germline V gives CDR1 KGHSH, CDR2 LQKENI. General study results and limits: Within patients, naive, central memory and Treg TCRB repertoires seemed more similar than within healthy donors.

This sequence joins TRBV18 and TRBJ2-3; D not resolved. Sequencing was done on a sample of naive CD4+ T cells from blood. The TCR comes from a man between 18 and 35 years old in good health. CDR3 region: CASSPGTRDTQYF. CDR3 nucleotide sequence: TGTGCCAGCTCACCAGGCACGCGGGATACGCAGTATTTT.